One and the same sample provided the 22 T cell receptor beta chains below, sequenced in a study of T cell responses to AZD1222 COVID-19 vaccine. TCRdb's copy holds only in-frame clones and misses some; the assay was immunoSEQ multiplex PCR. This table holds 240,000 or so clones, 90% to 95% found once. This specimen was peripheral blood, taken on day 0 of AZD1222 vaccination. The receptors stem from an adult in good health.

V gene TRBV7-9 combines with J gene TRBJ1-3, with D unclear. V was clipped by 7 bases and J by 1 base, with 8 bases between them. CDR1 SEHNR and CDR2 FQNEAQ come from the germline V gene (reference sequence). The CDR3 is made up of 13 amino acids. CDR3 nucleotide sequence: TGTGCCAGCAAAGAAGGGTCTGGAAACACCATATATTTT. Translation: CASKEGSGNTIYF.

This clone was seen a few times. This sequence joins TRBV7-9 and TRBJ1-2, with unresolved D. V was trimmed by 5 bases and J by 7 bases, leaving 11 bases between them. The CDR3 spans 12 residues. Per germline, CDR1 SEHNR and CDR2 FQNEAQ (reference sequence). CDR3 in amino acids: CASSPPPSGYTF. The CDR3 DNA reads TGTGCCAGCAGCCCGCCACCTTCTGGCTACACCTTC.

The CDR3 bases are TGCGCCAGCAACCCCACAGGCCACCCAGACGAGCAGTACTTC. It yields the protein CASNPTGHPDEQYF. V and J are TRBV5-1 and TRBJ2-7; TRBD1 might be the D (5 bases). This CDR3 contains 14 residues. Germline loops: CDR1 SGHRS, CDR2 YFSETQ. V was cut by 6 bases and J by 5 bases, with 18 bases left in between.

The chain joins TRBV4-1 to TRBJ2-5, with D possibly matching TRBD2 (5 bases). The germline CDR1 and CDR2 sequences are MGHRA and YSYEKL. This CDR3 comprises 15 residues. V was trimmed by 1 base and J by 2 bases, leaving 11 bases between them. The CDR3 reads CASSQGWGEQETQYF. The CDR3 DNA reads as TGCGCCAGCAGCCAAGGCTGGGGAGAGCAAGAGACCCAGTACTTC.

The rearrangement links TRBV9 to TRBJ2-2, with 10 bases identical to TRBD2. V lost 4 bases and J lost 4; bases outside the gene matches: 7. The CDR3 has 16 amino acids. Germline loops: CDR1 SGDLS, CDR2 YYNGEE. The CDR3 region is CASSMPSGGSTGELFF. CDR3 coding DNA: TGTGCCAGCAGCATGCCTAGCGGGGGAAGCACCGGGGAGCTGTTTTTT.

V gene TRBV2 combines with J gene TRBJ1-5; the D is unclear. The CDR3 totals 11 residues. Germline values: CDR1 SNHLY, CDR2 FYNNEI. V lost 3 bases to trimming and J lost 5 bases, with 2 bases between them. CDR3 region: CASSDDQPQHF. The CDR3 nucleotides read TGTGCCAGCAGTGATGATCAGCCCCAGCATTTT.

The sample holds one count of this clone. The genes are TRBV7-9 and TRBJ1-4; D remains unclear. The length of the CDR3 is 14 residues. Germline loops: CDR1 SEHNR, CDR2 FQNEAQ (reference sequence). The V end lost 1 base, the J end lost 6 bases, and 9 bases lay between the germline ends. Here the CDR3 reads CASSLGLTDEKLFF. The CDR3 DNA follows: TGTGCCAGCAGCTTAGGATTAACGGATGAAAAACTGTTTTTT. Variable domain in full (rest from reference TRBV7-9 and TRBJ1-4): DTGVSQNPRHKITKRGQNVTFRCDPISEHNRLYWYRQTLGQGPEFLTYFQNEAQLEKSRLLSDRFSAERPKGSFSTLEIQRTEQGDSAMYLCASSLGLTDEKLFFGSGTQLSVL.

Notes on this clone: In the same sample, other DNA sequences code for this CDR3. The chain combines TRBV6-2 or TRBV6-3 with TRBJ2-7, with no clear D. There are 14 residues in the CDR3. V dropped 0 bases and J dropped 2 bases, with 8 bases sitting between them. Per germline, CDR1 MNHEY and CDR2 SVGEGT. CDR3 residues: CASSYSAGTYEQYF. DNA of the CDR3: TGTGCCAGCAGTTACTCGGCCGGAACCTACGAGCAGTACTTC.

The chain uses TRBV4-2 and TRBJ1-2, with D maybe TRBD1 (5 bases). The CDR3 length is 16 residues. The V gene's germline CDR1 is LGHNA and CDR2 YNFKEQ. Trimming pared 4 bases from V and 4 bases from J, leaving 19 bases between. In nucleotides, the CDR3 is TGTGCCAGCAGCCCAAACCAATCTGGGGCTTCCTATGGCTACACCTTC. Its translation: CASSPNQSGASYGYTF.

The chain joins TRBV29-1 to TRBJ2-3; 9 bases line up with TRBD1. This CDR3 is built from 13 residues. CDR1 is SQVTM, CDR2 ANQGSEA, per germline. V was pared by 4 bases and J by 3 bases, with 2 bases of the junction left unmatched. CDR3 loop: CSVGQGVTDTQYF. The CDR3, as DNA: TGCAGCGTTGGACAGGGGGTAACAGATACGCAGTATTTT.

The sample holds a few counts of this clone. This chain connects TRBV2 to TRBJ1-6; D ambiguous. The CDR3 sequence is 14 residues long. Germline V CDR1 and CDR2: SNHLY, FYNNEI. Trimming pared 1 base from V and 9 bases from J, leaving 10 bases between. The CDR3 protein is CASSEGTAFSPLHF. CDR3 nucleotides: TGTGCCAGCAGTGAAGGGACTGCTTTTTCACCCCTCCACTTT.

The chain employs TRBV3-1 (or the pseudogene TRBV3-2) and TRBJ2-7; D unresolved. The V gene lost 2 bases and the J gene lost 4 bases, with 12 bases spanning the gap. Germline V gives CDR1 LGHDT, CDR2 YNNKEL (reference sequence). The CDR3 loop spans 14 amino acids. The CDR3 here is CASSQFNTEYEQYF. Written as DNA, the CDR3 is TGTGCCAGCAGCCAATTTAACACGGAATACGAGCAGTACTTC.

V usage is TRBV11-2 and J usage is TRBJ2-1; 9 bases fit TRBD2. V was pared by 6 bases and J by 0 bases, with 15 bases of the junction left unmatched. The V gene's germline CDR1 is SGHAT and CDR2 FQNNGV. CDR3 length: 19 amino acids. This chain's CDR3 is CASRGGDSGGYYSYNEQFF. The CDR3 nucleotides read TGTGCCAGCAGAGGTGGGGATAGCGGGGGTTACTACTCCTACAATGAGCAGTTCTTC.

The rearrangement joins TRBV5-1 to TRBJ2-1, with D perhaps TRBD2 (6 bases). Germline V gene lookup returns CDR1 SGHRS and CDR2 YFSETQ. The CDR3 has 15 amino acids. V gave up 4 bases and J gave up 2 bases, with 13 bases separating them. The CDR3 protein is CASSPTSPAYNEQFF. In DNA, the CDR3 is TGCGCCAGCAGCCCGACTAGTCCCGCCTACAATGAGCAGTTCTTC.

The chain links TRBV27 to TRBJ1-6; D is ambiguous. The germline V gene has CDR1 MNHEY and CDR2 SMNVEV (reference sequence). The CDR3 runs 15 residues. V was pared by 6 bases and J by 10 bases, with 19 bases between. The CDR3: CASRPNVSSKSPLHF. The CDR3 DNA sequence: TGTGCCAGCAGACCTAATGTGTCAAGTAAATCACCCCTCCACTTT.

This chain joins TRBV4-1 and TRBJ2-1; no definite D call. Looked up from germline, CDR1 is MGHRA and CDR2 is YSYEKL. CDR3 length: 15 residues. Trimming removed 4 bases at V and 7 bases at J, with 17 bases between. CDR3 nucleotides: TGCGCCAGCAGCCTCCCCCGGCTAGGGAATAATGAGCAGTTCTTC. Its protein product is CASSLPRLGNNEQFF.

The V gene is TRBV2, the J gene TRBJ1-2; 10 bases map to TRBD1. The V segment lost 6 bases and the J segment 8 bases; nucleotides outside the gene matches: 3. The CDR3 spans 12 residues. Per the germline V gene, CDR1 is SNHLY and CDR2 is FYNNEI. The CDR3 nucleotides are TGTGCCAGCAGAGGACAGGGGGTGGGCTACACCTTC. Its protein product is CASRGQGVGYTF.

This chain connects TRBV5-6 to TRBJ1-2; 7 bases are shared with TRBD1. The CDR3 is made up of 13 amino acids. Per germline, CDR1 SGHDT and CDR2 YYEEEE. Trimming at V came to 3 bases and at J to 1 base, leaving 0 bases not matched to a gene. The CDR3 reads CASSSGGNYGYTF. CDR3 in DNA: TGTGCCAGCAGCTCAGGGGGTAACTATGGCTACACCTTC.

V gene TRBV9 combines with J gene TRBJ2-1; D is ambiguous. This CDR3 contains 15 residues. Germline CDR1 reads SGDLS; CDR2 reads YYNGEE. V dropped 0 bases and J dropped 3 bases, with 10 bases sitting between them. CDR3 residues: CASSVADSYYNEQFF. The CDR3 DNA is TGTGCCAGCAGCGTAGCTGATAGCTACTACAATGAGCAGTTCTTC.

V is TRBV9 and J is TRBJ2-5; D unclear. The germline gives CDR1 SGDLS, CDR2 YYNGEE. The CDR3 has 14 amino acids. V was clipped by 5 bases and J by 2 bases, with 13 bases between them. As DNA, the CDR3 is TGTGCCAGCAGTCTCCCTTCTCCTCAAGAGACCCAGTACTTC. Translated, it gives CASSLPSPQETQYF. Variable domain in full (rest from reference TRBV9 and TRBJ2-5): DSGVTQTPKHLITATGQRVTLRCSPRSGDLSVYWYQQSLDQGLQFLIQYYNGEERAKGNILERFSAQQFPDLHSELNLSSLELGDSALYFCASSLPSPQETQYFGPGTRLLVL.

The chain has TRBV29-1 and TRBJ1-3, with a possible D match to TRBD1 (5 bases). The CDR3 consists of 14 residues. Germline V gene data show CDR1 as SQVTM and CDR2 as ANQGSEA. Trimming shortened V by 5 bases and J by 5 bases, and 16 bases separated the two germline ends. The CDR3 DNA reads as TGCAGCGTTACTGGGACGGGGGGTAGAAACACCATATATTTT. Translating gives CSVTGTGGRNTIYF.

The CDR3 spells CASSSPGQGIWGYTF. The CDR3 nucleotides read TGTGCCAGCAGTTCCCCGGGACAGGGGATCTGGGGCTACACCTTC. V and J are TRBV27 and TRBJ1-2; 10 bases align to TRBD1. The germline gives CDR1 MNHEY, CDR2 SMNVEV (reference sequence). The CDR3 runs to 15 residues. The V gene end was trimmed by 4 bases and the J gene end by 8 bases; junction bases not matched to a gene: 10.